Reported below is one TCR beta chain. Antigen unknown. The germline gives CDR1 SGHVS, CDR2 FQNEAQ. This CDR3 has 15 residues. Reanalyzing the 5' RACE reads, TCRdb keeps one entry per CDR3 protein, without DNA. Its table lists about 460,000 distinct CDR3 sequences. The data derive from a study of T cells expressing NK-cell markers. General study points: CD8+ T cells in 5 or 6 donors included dominant NKG2C+ clonotypes at roughly 1.0-8%.

Source material: blood T cells: a sorted CD56 or NKG2C T cell subset, CD4+ or CD8+ T cells, or bulk PBMC T cells (not recorded which). This chain connects TRBV7-8 to TRBJ2-2. This TCR came from a woman aged 45 to 65 in good health. CDR3 sequence reads: CASSSPMATGRELFF.